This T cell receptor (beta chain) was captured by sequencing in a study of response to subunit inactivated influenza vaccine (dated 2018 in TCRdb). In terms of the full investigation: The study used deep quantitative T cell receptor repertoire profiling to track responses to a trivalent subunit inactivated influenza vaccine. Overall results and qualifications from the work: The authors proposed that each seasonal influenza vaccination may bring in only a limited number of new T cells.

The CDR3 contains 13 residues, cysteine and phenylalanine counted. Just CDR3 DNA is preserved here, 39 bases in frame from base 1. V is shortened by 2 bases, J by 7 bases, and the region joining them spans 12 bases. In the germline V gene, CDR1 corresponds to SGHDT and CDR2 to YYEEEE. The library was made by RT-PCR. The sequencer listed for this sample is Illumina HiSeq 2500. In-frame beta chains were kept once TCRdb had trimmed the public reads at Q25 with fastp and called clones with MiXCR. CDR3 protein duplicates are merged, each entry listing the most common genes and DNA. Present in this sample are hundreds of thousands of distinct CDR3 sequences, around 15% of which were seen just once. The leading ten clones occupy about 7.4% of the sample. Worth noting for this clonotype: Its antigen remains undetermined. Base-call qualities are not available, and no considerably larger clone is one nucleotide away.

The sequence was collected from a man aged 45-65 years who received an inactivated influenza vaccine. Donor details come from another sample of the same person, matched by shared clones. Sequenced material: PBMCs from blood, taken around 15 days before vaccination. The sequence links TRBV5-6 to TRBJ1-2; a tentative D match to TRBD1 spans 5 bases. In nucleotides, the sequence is TGTGCCAGCAGCTTACGGGGACCATTTGGCTACACCTTC. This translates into CASSLRGPFGYTF. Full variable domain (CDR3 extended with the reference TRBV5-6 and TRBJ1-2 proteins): DAGVTQSPTHLIKTRGQQVTLRCSPKSGHDTVSWYQQALGQGPQFIFQYYEEEERQRGNFPDRFSGHQFPNYSSELNVNALLLGDSALYLCASSLRGPFGYTFGSGTRLTVV.